Listed below are T cell receptor beta chains from one sample, sequenced in a study of blood T cell repertoires in COVID-19. Assay used: immunoSEQ multiplex PCR; TCRdb lists only in-frame clones, some missing. The sample has around 47,000 clones; less than 70% are singletons. Sequenced sample: peripheral blood. The source is a man older than 75 with acute or convalescent COVID-19. The CDR3 runs from the conserved cysteine through the conserved F or W. Fields, in order: D gene, J gene, CDR3 length, clone size, V gene, CDR3 DNA, CDR3 protein. D genes are given only for firm matches. Where a row states a size, it is once, few, many or the class of an expanded clone; other rows omit it.

D: TRBD1; J: TRBJ2-2; length: 15; size: .; V: TRBV28; DNA: TGTGCCAGCAGTCCGGGGACAGGGCGCACCGGGGAGCTGTTTTTT; CDR3: CASSPGTGRTGELFF
D: .; J: TRBJ2-7; length: 15; size: many; V: TRBV2; DNA: TGTGCCAGCAGTGAGGGCCAACCTGGCTCCTACGAGCAGTACTTC; CDR3: CASSEGQPGSYEQYF
D: .; J: TRBJ1-1; length: 16; size: few; V: TRBV29-1; DNA: TGCAGCGCCGCCGGCGACATGGAATCAAAGAACACTGAAGCTTTCTTT; CDR3: CSAAGDMESKNTEAFF
D: TRBD2; J: TRBJ2-2; length: 16; size: .; V: TRBV6-5; DNA: TGTGCCAGCAGTTACTCGGGAGGGCCGGTAACCGGGGAGCTGTTTTTT; CDR3: CASSYSGGPVTGELFF
D: TRBD2; J: TRBJ2-3; length: 18; size: .; V: TRBV19; DNA: TGTGCCAGTAGCGCACGTTCAACCACTAGCGGAATCACAGATACGCAGTATTTT; CDR3: CASSARSTTSGITDTQYF
D: TRBD1; J: TRBJ1-3; length: 16; size: few; V: TRBV11-3; DNA: TGTGCCAGCAGTTGGATCGGGACAGGGGGCTCAAACACCATATATTTT; CDR3: CASSWIGTGGSNTIYF
D: .; J: TRBJ1-5; length: 13; size: .; V: TRBV19; DNA: TGTGCCAGTAGTACTATGCCTGATCAGCCCCAGCATTTT; CDR3: CASSTMPDQPQHF
D: .; J: TRBJ1-2; length: 16; size: .; V: TRBV12-5; DNA: TGTGCTAGTGGTTTGTCCCTCCTTCTAGCTAACTATGGCTACACCTTC; CDR3: CASGLSLLLANYGYTF
D: .; J: TRBJ2-5; length: 12; size: .; V: TRBV13; DNA: TGTGCCAGCAGCACGGGGGATCGGACCCAGTACTTC; CDR3: CASSTGDRTQYF
D: TRBD1; J: TRBJ1-6; length: 14; size: .; V: TRBV5-8; DNA: TGTGCCAGCAGCTTGGACAGGGGCAATTCACCCCTCCACTTT; CDR3: CASSLDRGNSPLHF
D: TRBD2; J: TRBJ2-3; length: 14; size: .; V: TRBV10-3; DNA: TGTGCCATCGGACTAGCCGTTGGCACAGATACGCAGTATTTT; CDR3: CAIGLAVGTDTQYF
D: TRBD1; J: TRBJ2-7; length: 14; size: once; V: TRBV30; DNA: TGTGCCTGGTGCACCGGGACAGGGTCCTACGAGCAGTACTTC; CDR3: CAWCTGTGSYEQYF
D: TRBD1; J: TRBJ1-2; length: 15; size: .; V: TRBV6-5; DNA: TGTGCCACTAACCGCCAGGGGGGATATCCTAATGGCTACACCTTC; CDR3: CATNRQGGYPNGYTF
D: TRBD1; J: TRBJ2-2; length: 15; size: .; V: TRBV2; DNA: TGTGCCAGCAGAAAAGAACAGGGGGCTCTCGGGGAGCTGTTTTTT; CDR3: CASRKEQGALGELFF
D: TRBD1; J: TRBJ2-7; length: 15; size: few; V: TRBV4-3; DNA: TGCGCCAGCAGCCAAGGGACAGGGGGGTACTACGAGCAGTACTTC; CDR3: CASSQGTGGYYEQYF
D: TRBD2; J: TRBJ2-1; length: 15; size: .; V: TRBV5-1; DNA: TGCGCCAGCAGCCTCAGCGGGGGGGCCTACAATGAGCAGTTCTTC; CDR3: CASSLSGGAYNEQFF
D: .; J: TRBJ2-3; length: 16; size: .; V: TRBV21-1; DNA: TGTGCCAGCAGCAAACGGGACAGGGGGCCCGCAGATACGCAGTATTTT; CDR3: CASSKRDRGPADTQYF
D: TRBD1; J: TRBJ1-6; length: 14; size: .; V: TRBV2; DNA: TGTGCCAGCAAACCCCAGGGGGTCGGCTCACCCCTCCACTTT; CDR3: CASKPQGVGSPLHF
D: TRBD2; J: TRBJ2-3; length: 16; size: few; V: TRBV7-2; DNA: TGTGCCAGCAGCACCTGGGGGGGACTAGCCTCAGATACGCAGTATTTT; CDR3: CASSTWGGLASDTQYF
D: TRBD1; J: TRBJ1-1; length: 19; size: .; V: TRBV4-1; DNA: TGCGCCAGCAGCCAAGGAAACCACAGGGGGCGAGGCGGAAACACTGAAGCTTTCTTT; CDR3: CASSQGNHRGRGGNTEAFF
D: .; J: TRBJ2-7; length: 16; size: .; V: TRBV5-1; DNA: TGCGCCAGCAGCTTGGCCGTTCCCAGACAGAGTTACGAGCAGTACTTC; CDR3: CASSLAVPRQSYEQYF
D: .; J: TRBJ1-4; length: 15; size: few; V: TRBV5-1; DNA: TGCGCCAGCAGCTTAACTACAGGGCCCTTGAGTGGACTGTTTTTT; CDR3: CASSLTTGPLSGLFF
D: .; J: TRBJ1-5; length: 14; size: few; V: TRBV9; DNA: TGTGCCAGCAGCCCCGGCGGGGGGCGTCAGCCCCAGCATTTT; CDR3: CASSPGGGRQPQHF
D: .; J: TRBJ2-3; length: 15; size: .; V: TRBV5-1; DNA: TGCGCCAGCAGCGATGACAGGACGTCCGGAGATACGCAGTATTTT; CDR3: CASSDDRTSGDTQYF
D: .; J: TRBJ1-3; length: 12; size: .; V: TRBV18; DNA: TGTGCCAGCTCACCCAGGACGGACAACGTATATTTT; CDR3: CASSPRTDNVYF
D: TRBD1; J: TRBJ1-2; length: 14; size: .; V: TRBV3-1/TRBV3-2; DNA: TGTGCCAGCAGCCCTAAGACAGGGGGTGATGGCTACACCTTC; CDR3: CASSPKTGGDGYTF
D: TRBD1; J: TRBJ2-5; length: 15; size: .; V: TRBV18; DNA: TGTGCCAGCTCCGACAGGGGCGGAAACCAAGAGACCCAGTACTTC; CDR3: CASSDRGGNQETQYF
D: .; J: TRBJ2-5; length: 14; size: .; V: TRBV7-9; DNA: TGTGCCAGCAGCCCCGGAGGGGGCCCTGAGACCCAGTACTTC; CDR3: CASSPGGGPETQYF
D: .; J: TRBJ2-3; length: 13; size: .; V: TRBV6-1; DNA: TGTGCCAGCAGTGACCCTAGCACAGATACGCAGTATTTT; CDR3: CASSDPSTDTQYF
D: TRBD2; J: TRBJ2-1; length: 15; size: .; V: TRBV30; DNA: TGTGCCTGGAGCCGTCTAGCGGGAGACGCCAATGAGCAGTTCTTC; CDR3: CAWSRLAGDANEQFF
D: .; J: TRBJ1-1; length: 15; size: many; V: TRBV6-1; DNA: TGTGCCAGCAGTGAACTACAGGGTGTGGGCACTGAAGCTTTCTTT; CDR3: CASSELQGVGTEAFF
D: .; J: TRBJ1-5; length: 16; size: .; V: TRBV7-3; DNA: TGTGCCAGCAGCTCTGACAGAGACTTAAGCAATCAGCCCCAGCATTTT; CDR3: CASSSDRDLSNQPQHF
D: TRBD2; J: TRBJ2-5; length: 18; size: .; V: TRBV14; DNA: TGTGCCAGCAGCCAAGATTTAACTAGCGGGAGTGGAAGGGAGACCCAGTACTTC; CDR3: CASSQDLTSGSGRETQYF
D: TRBD1; J: TRBJ2-7; length: 16; size: .; V: TRBV19; DNA: TGTGCCAGTAGAGGAGGGAGGGACAGGGACTCCTACGAGCAGTACTTC; CDR3: CASRGGRDRDSYEQYF
D: TRBD2; J: TRBJ2-1; length: 15; size: .; V: TRBV5-4; DNA: TGTGCCAGCAGCCCACTAGCGGGAGGGCGGGATGAGCAGTTCTTC; CDR3: CASSPLAGGRDEQFF
D: TRBD1; J: TRBJ1-3; length: 17; size: few; V: TRBV27; DNA: TGTGCCAGCAAAAAAGGGGGGACAGGGCTCGGTGGAAACACCATATATTTT; CDR3: CASKKGGTGLGGNTIYF
D: TRBD2; J: TRBJ2-2; length: 15; size: .; V: TRBV5-1; DNA: TGCGCCAGCAGCTTGTCTAGCGGGAGTGCCGGGGAGCTGTTTTTT; CDR3: CASSLSSGSAGELFF
D: .; J: TRBJ2-2; length: 16; size: few; V: TRBV13; DNA: TGTGCCAGCAGCACTTGGACATCCGCGAACACCGGGGAGCTGTTTTTT; CDR3: CASSTWTSANTGELFF
D: TRBD1; J: TRBJ1-1; length: 13; size: .; V: TRBV5-1; DNA: TGCGCCAGCAGCGACAGGGTGAACACTGAAGCTTTCTTT; CDR3: CASSDRVNTEAFF
D: .; J: TRBJ2-7; length: 11; size: .; V: TRBV6-5; DNA: TGTGCCAGCGAGGAATTCTACGAGCAGTACTTC; CDR3: CASEEFYEQYF
D: .; J: TRBJ2-2; length: 16; size: once; V: TRBV18; DNA: TGTGCCAGCTCAGTTGTACAGGCCCCCAACACCGGGGAGCTGTTTTTT; CDR3: CASSVVQAPNTGELFF
D: .; J: TRBJ2-7; length: 12; size: once; V: TRBV6-5; DNA: TGTGCCAGCGGAACTCAGGTTTACGAGCAGTACTTC; CDR3: CASGTQVYEQYF
D: .; J: TRBJ2-5; length: 13; size: .; V: TRBV19; DNA: TGTGCCAGTAGTTCCGGCCCGCGGGAGACCCAGTACTTC; CDR3: CASSSGPRETQYF
D: .; J: TRBJ2-1; length: 15; size: .; V: TRBV24-1; DNA: TGTGCCACCAGTGATTCCGGACTCCACGGCAATGAGCAGTTCTTC; CDR3: CATSDSGLHGNEQFF